Following are 13 T cell receptor beta chains from one sample sequenced in a study of response to subunit inactivated influenza vaccine. MiXCR was run by TCRdb on the RT-PCR reads, yielding one entry per CDR3 protein. Here the sample spans about 780,000 distinct CDR3 sequences, about 18% being singletons. The starting material was PBMCs from blood, obtained 5 days after vaccination. These TCRs come from a man between 45 and 60 years old who received an inactivated influenza vaccine.

The V gene is TRBV7-2, the J gene TRBJ2-1, with D perhaps matching TRBD1 or TRBD2 (5 bases each). The germline CDR1 and CDR2 sequences are SGHTA and FQGNSA. The CDR3 length is 15 residues. Trimming removed 6 bases at V and 0 bases at J, with 12 bases between. The CDR3 DNA follows: TGTGCCAGCAGTCCAACGGGGCTCTCCTACAATGAGCAGTTCTTC. Translated: CASSPTGLSYNEQFF.

The J gene is TRBJ1-5, the V gene TRBV15; D might be TRBD1 (5 bases). This CDR3 has 15 residues. CDR1 and CDR2 from the germline V gene are LNHNV and YYDKDF (reference sequence). The V end was cut by 0 bases, the J end by 7 bases, with 13 bases between. CDR3 sequence (DNA): TGTGCCACCAGCAGAGATTTGGGGGTTGGACAGCCCCAGCATTTT. This codes for CATSRDLGVGQPQHF.

The sample holds many counts of this clonotype. This chain links TRBV9 with TRBJ2-5; D call uncertain. Germline V lookup: CDR1 SGDLS, CDR2 YYNGEE. The V end lost 0 bases, the J end lost 1 base, and 7 bases lay between the germline ends. This CDR3 region has 14 residues. The CDR3 reads CASSVGQLQETQYF. The CDR3 nucleotides are TGTGCCAGCAGCGTAGGGCAGCTCCAAGAGACCCAGTACTTC.

This clonotype turned up a few times. The chain uses TRBV12-3 or TRBV12-4 and TRBJ2-7, with D possibly matching TRBD2 (5 bases). V gave up 7 bases and J gave up 0 bases, with 16 bases separating them. This CDR3 has 15 amino acids. The CDR3 sequence: CASKESGGVSYEQYF. DNA for the CDR3: TGTGCCAGCAAAGAAAGCGGAGGAGTCTCCTACGAGCAGTACTTC.

A few counts support this clonotype. The V gene is TRBV29-1, the J gene TRBJ2-3; D ambiguous. V gave up 2 bases and J gave up 2 bases, with 8 bases separating them. Germline lookup yields CDR1 SQVTM and CDR2 ANQGSEA. This CDR3 is built from 13 residues. DNA for the CDR3: TGCAGCGTTGAACCGGGCCCCACAGATACGCAGTATTTT. It codes for CSVEPGPTDTQYF.

This clonotype was seen a single time. The rearrangement links TRBV10-3 to TRBJ2-1, with no clear D. The CDR3 has 11 amino acids. Germline-derived CDR1 and CDR2 are ENHRY and SYGVKD. Trimming stripped 2 bases from V and 8 bases from J, with 4 bases between. The CDR3 loop is CAISERYEQFF. For the CDR3, the DNA is TGTGCCATCAGTGAGAGATATGAGCAGTTCTTC.

The V and J genes are TRBV5-1 and TRBJ2-7; D remains unclear. V shed 1 base and J shed 5 bases, with 16 bases lying between them. The CDR3 sequence is 15 residues long. The germline CDR1 and CDR2 sequences are SGHRS and YFSETQ. The DNA for the CDR3 is TGCGCCAGCAGCTTGTATCTCGGACCACGAAACGAGCAGTACTTC. Translated: CASSLYLGPRNEQYF. Complete variable domain (other parts from reference TRBV5-1 and TRBJ2-7): KAGVTQTPRYLIKTRGQQVTLSCSPISGHRSVSWYQQTPGQGLQFLFEYFSETQRNKGNFPGRFSGRQFSNSRSEMNVSTLELGDSALYLCASSLYLGPRNEQYFGPGTRLTVT.

The chain carries TRBV9 and TRBJ2-7; 9 bases are shared with TRBD2. The germline gives CDR1 SGDLS, CDR2 YYNGEE. This CDR3 spans 15 amino acids. V lost 0 bases to trimming and J lost 3 bases; unmatched junction nucleotides: 4. CDR3 DNA: TGTGCCAGCAGCGTAGGCTCGACTAGCGGCTACGAGCAGTACTTC. Its protein product is CASSVGSTSGYEQYF.

The chain is built from TRBV5-8 and TRBJ2-1; D is ambiguous. CDR1 is SGHTS and CDR2 is YDEGEE in the germline V gene. V was clipped by 9 bases and J by 0 bases, with 10 bases between them. This CDR3 region has 13 residues. CDR3 nucleotides: TGTGCCACCCACCGGAGCTCCTACAATGAGCAGTTCTTC. Its protein is CATHRSSYNEQFF.

This rearrangement joins TRBV5-1 to TRBJ2-7; TRBD2 might be the D (6 bases). The CDR3 extends over 14 amino acids. V shed 4 bases and J shed 3 bases, with 14 bases lying between them. Germline V gives CDR1 SGHRS, CDR2 YFSETQ. Here the CDR3 reads CASSNTGLGYEQYF. Here the CDR3 DNA reads TGCGCCAGCAGCAACACGGGACTGGGCTACGAGCAGTACTTC.

This sequence joins TRBV20-1 and TRBJ1-6; a weak D match, TRBD1 (5 bases). The CDR3 runs to 17 residues. V gave up 0 bases and J gave up 11 bases, with 23 bases separating them. Germline V gene data show CDR1 as DFQATT and CDR2 as SNEGSKA (reference sequence). The DNA of the CDR3 is TGCAGTGCTAGAGACCTTCCGTGGGACGGCGGATCCGCACCCCTCCACTTT. This gives the protein CSARDLPWDGGSAPLHF.

This clonotype was observed once. The rearrangement uses TRBV6-1 and TRBJ2-2; 7 positions match TRBD1. CDR3 length: 15 residues. Germline V gene data show CDR1 as MNHNS and CDR2 as SASEGT. Trimming cost V 5 bases and J 2 bases; bases outside gene matches: 5. CDR3 loop: CASSTRDRNTGELFF. For the CDR3, the DNA is TGTGCCAGCAGTACCCGGGACAGAAACACCGGGGAGCTGTTTTTT.

This clonotype was counted between two and nine times. This rearrangement joins TRBV7-2 to TRBJ1-5; D possibly corresponds to TRBD1 (6 bases). This CDR3 is built from 17 residues. CDR1 SGHTA and CDR2 FQGNSA come from the germline V gene. Trimming cost V 2 bases and J 0 bases, with 14 bases left between them. CDR3 nucleotides: TGTGCCAGCAGCTTAACAGACAGGATCTATAGCAATCAGCCCCAGCATTTT. This sequence encodes CASSLTDRIYSNQPQHF. Based on the CDR3 plus reference TRBV7-2 and TRBJ1-5, the full variable domain is GAGVSQSPSNKVTEKGKDVELRCDPISGHTALYWYRQSLGQGLEFLIYFQGNSAPDKSGLPSDRFSAERTGGSVSTLTIQRTQQEDSAVYLCASSLTDRIYSNQPQHFGDGTRLSIL.